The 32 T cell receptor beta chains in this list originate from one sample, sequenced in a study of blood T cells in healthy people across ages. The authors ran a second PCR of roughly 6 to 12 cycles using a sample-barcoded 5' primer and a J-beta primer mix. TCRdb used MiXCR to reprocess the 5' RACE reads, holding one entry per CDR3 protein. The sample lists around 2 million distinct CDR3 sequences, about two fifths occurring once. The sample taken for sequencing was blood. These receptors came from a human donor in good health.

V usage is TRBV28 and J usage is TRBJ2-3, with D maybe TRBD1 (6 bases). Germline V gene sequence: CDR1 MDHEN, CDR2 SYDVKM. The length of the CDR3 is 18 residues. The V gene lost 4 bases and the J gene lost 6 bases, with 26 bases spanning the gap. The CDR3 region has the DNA TGTGCCAGCAGTTCCCCATTCCCAGGGGATGGAGTATATGATACGCAGTATTTT. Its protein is CASSSPFPGDGVYDTQYF.

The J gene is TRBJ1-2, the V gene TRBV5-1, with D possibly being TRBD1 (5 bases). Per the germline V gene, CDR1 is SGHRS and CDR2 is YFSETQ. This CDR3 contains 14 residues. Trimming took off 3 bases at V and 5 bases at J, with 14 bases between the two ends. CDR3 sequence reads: CASSWGQGMYGYTF. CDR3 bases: TGCGCCAGCAGCTGGGGCCAGGGAATGTATGGCTACACCTTC.

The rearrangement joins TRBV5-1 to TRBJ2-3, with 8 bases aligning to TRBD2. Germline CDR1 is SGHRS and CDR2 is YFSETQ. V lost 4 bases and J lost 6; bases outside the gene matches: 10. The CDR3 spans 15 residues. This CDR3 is CASSRGLATRDTQYF. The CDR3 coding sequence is TGCGCCAGCAGCCGAGGACTAGCTACGAGGGATACGCAGTATTTT.

The CDR3 DNA is TGTGCTAGTGGTTTCAGCCCCCGAGGCACCGGGGAGCTGTTTTTT. This translates into CASGFSPRGTGELFF. The gene calls are TRBV12-5 and TRBJ2-2; D is ambiguous. V lost 3 bases, J lost 4 bases, and 12 bases lay in between. The germline gives CDR1 LGHNT, CDR2 FRNRAP. This CDR3 region has 15 residues. The full variable domain, completed using reference TRBV12-5 and TRBJ2-2, is DARVTQTPRHKVTEMGQEVTMRCQPILGHNTVFWYRQTMMQGLELLAYFRNRAPLDDSGMPKDRFSAEMPDATLATLKIQPSEPRDSAVYFCASGFSPRGTGELFFGEGSRLTVL.

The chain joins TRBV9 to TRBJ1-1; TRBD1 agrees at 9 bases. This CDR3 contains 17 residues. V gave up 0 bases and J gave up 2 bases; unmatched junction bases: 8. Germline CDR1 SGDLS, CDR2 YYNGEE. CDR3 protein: CASSVATGTGSNTEAFF. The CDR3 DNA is TGTGCCAGCAGCGTAGCTACTGGGACAGGGTCTAACACTGAAGCTTTCTTT.

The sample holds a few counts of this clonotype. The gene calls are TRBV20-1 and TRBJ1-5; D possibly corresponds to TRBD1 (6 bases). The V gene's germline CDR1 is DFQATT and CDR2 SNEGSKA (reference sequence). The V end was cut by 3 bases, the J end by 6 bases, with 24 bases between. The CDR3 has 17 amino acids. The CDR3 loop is CSASPAGGASIRQPQHF. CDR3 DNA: TGCAGTGCTAGCCCCGCGGGGGGGGCGTCAATTCGTCAGCCCCAGCATTTT.

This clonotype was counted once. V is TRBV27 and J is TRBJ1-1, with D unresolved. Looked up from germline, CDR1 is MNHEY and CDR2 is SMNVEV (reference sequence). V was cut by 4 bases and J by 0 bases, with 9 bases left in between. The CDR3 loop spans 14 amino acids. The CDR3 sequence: CASSSQTVNTEAFF. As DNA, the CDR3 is TGTGCCAGCAGTTCCCAAACTGTGAACACTGAAGCTTTCTTT.

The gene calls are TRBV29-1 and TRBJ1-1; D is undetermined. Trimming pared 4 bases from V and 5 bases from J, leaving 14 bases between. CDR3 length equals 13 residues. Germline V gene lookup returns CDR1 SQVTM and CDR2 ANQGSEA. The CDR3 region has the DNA TGCAGCGTTGCGCCCAATCTCGGTACTGAAGCTTTCTTT. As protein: CSVAPNLGTEAFF.

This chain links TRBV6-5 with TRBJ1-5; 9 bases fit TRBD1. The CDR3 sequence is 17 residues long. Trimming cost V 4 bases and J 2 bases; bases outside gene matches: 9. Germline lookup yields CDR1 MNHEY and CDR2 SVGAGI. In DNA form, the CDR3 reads TGTGCCAGCAGTTCCTCGGACAGGGGTGGGGGCAATCAGCCCCAGCATTTT. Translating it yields CASSSSDRGGGNQPQHF.

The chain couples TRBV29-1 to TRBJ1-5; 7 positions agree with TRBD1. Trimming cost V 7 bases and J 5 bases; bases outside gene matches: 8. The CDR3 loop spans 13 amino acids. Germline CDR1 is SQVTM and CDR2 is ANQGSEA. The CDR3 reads CSATATGDQPQHF. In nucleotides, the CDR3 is TGCAGCGCCACCGCCACAGGGGATCAGCCCCAGCATTTT.

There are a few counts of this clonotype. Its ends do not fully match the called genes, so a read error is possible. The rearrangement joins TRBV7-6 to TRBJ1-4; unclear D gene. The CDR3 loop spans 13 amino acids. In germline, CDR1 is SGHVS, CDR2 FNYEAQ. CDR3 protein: CAGSAEEGRKLFF. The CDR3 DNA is TGTGCCGGCAGCGCAGAAGAAGGCCGAAAACTGTTTTTT. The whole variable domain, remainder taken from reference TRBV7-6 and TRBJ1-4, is GAGVSQSPRYKVTKRGQDVALRCDPISGHVSLYWYRQALGQGPEFLTYFNYEAQQDKSGLPNDRFSAERPEGSISTLTIQRTEQRDSAMYRCAGSAEEGRKLFFGSGTQLSVL.

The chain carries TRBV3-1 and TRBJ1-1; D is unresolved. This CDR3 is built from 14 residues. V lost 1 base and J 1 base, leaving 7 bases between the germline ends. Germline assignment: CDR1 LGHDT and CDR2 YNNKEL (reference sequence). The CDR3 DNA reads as TGTGCCAGCAGCCAAGGCCCCTCGAACACTGAAGCTTTCTTT. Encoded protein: CASSQGPSNTEAFF.

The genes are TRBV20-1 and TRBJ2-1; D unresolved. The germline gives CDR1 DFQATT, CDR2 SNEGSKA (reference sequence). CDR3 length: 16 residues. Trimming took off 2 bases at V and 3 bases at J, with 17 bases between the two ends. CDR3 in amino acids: CSARRRKSSNYNEQFF. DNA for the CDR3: TGCAGTGCTAGAAGGCGGAAATCGTCAAACTACAATGAGCAGTTCTTC.

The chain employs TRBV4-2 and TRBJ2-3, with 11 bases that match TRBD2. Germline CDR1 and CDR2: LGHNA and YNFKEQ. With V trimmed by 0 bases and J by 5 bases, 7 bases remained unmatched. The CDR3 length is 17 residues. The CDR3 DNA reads TGTGCCAGCAGCCAAGAGAGTAGCGGGGGGGTTCGAGATACGCAGTATTTT. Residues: CASSQESSGGVRDTQYF.

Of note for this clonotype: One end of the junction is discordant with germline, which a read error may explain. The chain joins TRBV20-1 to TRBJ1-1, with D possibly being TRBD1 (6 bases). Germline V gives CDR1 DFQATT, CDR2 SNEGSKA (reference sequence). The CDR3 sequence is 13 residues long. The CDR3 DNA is TGCAGTGCCGGGGGGCAGGGGAACTCTGAAGCTTTCTTT. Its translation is CSAGGQGNSEAFF.

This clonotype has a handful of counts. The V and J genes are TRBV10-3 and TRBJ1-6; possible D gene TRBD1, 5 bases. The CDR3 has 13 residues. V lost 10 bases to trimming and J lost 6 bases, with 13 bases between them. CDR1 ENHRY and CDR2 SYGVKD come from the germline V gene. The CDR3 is CATHRDLNSPLHF. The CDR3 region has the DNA TGTGCCACACACCGGGACCTTAATTCACCCCTCCACTTT.

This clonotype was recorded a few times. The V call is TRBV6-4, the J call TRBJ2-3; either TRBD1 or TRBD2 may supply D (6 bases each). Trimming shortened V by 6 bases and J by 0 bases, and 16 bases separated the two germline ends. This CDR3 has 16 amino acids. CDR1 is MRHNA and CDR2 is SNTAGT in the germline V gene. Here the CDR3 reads CASSQRGDTSTDTQYF. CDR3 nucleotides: TGTGCCAGCAGCCAAAGGGGGGACACTAGCACAGATACGCAGTATTTT.

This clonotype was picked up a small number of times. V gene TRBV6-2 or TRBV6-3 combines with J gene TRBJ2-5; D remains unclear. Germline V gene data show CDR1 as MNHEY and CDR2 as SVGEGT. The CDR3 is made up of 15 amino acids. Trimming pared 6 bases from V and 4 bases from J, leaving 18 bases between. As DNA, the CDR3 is TGTGCCAGCAGGCTGGCTGGTCTGACGGTAGAGACCCAGTACTTC. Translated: CASRLAGLTVETQYF.

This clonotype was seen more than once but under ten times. CDR3 protein: CASSWDRPSSTYGYTF. CDR3 in DNA: TGTGCCAGCAGCTGGGACAGGCCATCCTCTACCTATGGCTACACCTTC. This chain uses TRBV5-8 with TRBJ1-2; 8 bases match TRBD1. This CDR3 region has 16 residues. Germline V gene data show CDR1 as SGHTS and CDR2 as YDEGEE. The trim removed 3 bases at V and 4 bases at J, leaving 11 bases unmatched.

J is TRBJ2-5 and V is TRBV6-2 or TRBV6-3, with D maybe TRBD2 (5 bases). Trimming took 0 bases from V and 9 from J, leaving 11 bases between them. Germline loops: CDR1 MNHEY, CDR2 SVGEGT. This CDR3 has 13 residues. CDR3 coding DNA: TGTGCCAGCAGTTACTCAATCGAGGAGGCCCAGTACTTC. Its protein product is CASSYSIEEAQYF.

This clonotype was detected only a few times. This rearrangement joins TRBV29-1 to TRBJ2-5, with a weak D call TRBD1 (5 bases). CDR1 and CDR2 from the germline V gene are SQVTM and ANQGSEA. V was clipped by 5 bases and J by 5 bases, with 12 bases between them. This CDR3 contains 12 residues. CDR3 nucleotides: TGCAGCGTTTCAGGGTTTAGGGAGACCCAGTACTTC. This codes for CSVSGFRETQYF.

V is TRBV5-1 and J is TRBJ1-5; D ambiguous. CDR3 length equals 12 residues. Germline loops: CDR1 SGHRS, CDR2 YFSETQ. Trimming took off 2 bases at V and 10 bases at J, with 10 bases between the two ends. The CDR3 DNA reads TGCGCCAGCAGCTTTTTGGGAGGACCCCAGCATTTT. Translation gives CASSFLGGPQHF.

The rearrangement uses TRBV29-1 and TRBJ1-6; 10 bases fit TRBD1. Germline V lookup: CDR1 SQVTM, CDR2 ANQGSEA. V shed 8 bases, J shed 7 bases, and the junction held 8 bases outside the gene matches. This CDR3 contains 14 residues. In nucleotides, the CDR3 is TGCAGCATCCGACAGGGGGCAGAAAATTCACCCCTCCACTTT. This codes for CSIRQGAENSPLHF.

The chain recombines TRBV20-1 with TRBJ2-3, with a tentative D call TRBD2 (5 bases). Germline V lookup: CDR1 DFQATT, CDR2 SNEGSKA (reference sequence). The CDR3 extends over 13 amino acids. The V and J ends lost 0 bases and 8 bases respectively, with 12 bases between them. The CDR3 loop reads CSAREEGPGTQYF. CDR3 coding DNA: TGCAGTGCTAGAGAAGAGGGCCCCGGTACGCAGTATTTT.

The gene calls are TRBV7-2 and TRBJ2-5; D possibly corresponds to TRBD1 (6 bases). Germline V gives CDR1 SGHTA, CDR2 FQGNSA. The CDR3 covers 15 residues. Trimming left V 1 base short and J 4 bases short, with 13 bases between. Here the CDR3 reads CASSLDWGRRETQYF. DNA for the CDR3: TGTGCCAGCAGCTTAGATTGGGGGCGACGAGAGACCCAGTACTTC. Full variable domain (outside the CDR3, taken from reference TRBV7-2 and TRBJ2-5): GAGVSQSPSNKVTEKGKDVELRCDPISGHTALYWYRQSLGQGLEFLIYFQGNSAPDKSGLPSDRFSAERTGGSVSTLTIQRTQQEDSAVYLCASSLDWGRRETQYFGPGTRLLVL.

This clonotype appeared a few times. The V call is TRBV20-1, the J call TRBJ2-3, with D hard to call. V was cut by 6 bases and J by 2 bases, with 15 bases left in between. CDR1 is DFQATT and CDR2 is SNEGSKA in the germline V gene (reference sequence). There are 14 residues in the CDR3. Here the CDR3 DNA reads TGCAGTGCCGAACCGCCCCGAGCCACAGATACGCAGTATTTT. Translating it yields CSAEPPRATDTQYF.

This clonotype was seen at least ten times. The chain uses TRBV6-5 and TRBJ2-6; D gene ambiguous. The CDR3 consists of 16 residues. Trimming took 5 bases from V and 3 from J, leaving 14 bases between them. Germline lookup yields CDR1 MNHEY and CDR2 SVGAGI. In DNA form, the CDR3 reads TGTGCCAGCAGTCCAGTTCCCCGACTTGGGGCCAACGTCCTGACTTTC. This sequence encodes CASSPVPRLGANVLTF.

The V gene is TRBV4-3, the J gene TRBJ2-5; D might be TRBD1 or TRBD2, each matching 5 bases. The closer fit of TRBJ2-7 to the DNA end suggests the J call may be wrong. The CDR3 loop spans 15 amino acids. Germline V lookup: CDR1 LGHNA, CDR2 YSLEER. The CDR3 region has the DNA TGCGCCAGCAGCCAAGTGTCCCAGGGAGACTACGAGCAGTACTTC. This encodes CASSQVSQGDYEQYF.

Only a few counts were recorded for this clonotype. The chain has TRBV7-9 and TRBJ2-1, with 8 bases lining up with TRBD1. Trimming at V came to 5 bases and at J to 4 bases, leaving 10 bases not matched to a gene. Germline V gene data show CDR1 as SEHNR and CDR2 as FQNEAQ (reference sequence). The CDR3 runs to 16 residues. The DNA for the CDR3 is TGTGCCAGCAGCCCGGAAGACAGGGGCCCTTACAATGAGCAGTTCTTC. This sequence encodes CASSPEDRGPYNEQFF.

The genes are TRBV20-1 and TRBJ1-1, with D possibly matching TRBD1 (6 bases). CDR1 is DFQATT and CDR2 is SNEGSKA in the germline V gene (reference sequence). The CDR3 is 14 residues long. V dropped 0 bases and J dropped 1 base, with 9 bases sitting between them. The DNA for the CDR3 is TGCAGTGCTAGAGACCAGGGGCAGAACACTGAAGCTTTCTTT. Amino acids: CSARDQGQNTEAFF.

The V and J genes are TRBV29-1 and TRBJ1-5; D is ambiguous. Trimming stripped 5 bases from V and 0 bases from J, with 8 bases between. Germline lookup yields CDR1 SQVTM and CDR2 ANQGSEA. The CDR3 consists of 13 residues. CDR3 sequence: CSVSDYSNQPQHF. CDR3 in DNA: TGCAGCGTTTCCGATTATAGCAATCAGCCCCAGCATTTT.

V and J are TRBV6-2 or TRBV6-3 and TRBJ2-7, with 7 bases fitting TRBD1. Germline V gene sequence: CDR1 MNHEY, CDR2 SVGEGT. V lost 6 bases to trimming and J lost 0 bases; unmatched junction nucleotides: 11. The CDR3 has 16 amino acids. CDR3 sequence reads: CASRSYRTGHSYEQYF. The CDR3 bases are TGTGCCAGCAGGTCCTATCGGACAGGACACTCCTACGAGCAGTACTTC.